The present T cell receptor (beta chain) was sequenced within a study of shared clonotypes between healthy human individuals. Produced via immunoSEQ multiplex PCR; TCRdb's table is partial and in-frame only. The sample has under 1,100,000 clones; about 80% are singletons. The CDR3 runs to 14 residues. V lost 0 bases, J lost 2 bases, and 8 bases lay in between. The germline V gene encodes CDR1 SGHRS and CDR2 YFSETQ. This clone was observed once. Because it lacks the conserved phenylalanine or tryptophan at the end, this CDR3 is likely a read error. V usage is TRBV5-1 and J usage is TRBJ1-2; a possible D gene is TRBD1 (5 bases). The sequenced sample consisted of memory CD4+ T cells sorted from blood. Subset described: CD45RA-negative fraction. The clonotype originates from a man younger than 35 in good health. The CDR3 nucleotides read TGCGCCAGCAGCTTGGGTGAGGGGAACTATGGCTACACCCTC. It yields the protein CASSLGEGNYGYTL.